The 28 T cell receptor beta chains below come from one sample, sequenced in a study of CD8 T cells in ankylosing spondylitis (dated by TCRdb to the late 2010s). The library was prepared using 5' RACE. Instrument on record: Illumina HiSeq 2500. TCRdb trimmed the raw reads at Q25, called clones with MiXCR and kept productive beta chains. Entries that share a CDR3 protein sequence are merged under the most common genes and DNA. Here the sample has tens of thousands of distinct CDR3 sequences; around 25% occur a single time. Around 56% of the sample belongs to the ten largest clones. The sequencing sample was made of blood, either unsorted or a sorted T cell fraction (not recorded which). The receptor set was obtained from a male donor with ankylosing spondylitis or in good health (not recorded which).

This clonotype was seen only a few times. The chain combines TRBV24-1 with TRBJ2-1; TRBD2 agrees at 7 bases. There are 14 residues in the CDR3. Germline CDR1 and CDR2: KGHDR and SFDVKD. The trim removed 3 bases at V and 4 bases at J, leaving 2 bases unmatched. This CDR3 is CATSDPGGYNEQFF. The CDR3 DNA is TGTGCCACCAGTGATCCGGGGGGATACAATGAGCAGTTCTTC.

The genes are TRBV20-1 and TRBJ2-2; 8 nucleotides align to TRBD2. The germline V gene encodes CDR1 DFQATT and CDR2 SNEGSKA (reference sequence). With V trimmed by 3 bases and J by 8 bases, 8 bases remained unmatched. The CDR3 totals 14 residues. CDR3 residues: CSARSSGITGELFF. The CDR3 nucleotides read TGCAGTGCTAGGAGTAGCGGGATAACTGGGGAGCTGTTTTTT.

This clonotype was found a few times. The J gene is TRBJ2-5, the V gene TRBV10-3; D unresolved. This CDR3 contains 12 residues. Germline V gene lookup returns CDR1 ENHRY and CDR2 SYGVKD. Trimming removed 2 bases at V and 5 bases at J, with 6 bases between. The CDR3 bases are TGTGCCATCAGTGAGACAGCCGAGACCCAGTACTTC. Its translation is CAISETAETQYF.

This clonotype appeared a few times. This chain links TRBV7-9 with TRBJ2-7; TRBD1 matches at 9 bases. Germline V gene lookup returns CDR1 SEHNR and CDR2 FQNEAQ (reference sequence). The CDR3 covers 15 residues. The trim removed 2 bases at V and 3 bases at J, leaving 5 bases unmatched. The CDR3 region is CASSLSGTGNYEQYF. The CDR3 DNA reads as TGTGCCAGCAGCTTATCAGGGACAGGGAACTACGAGCAGTACTTC.

This clonotype was recorded at least ten times. As DNA, the CDR3 is TGCGCCAGCAGCTTGGCCCACGGGAACTATGGCTACACCTTC. It specifies CASSLAHGNYGYTF. V usage is TRBV5-1 and J usage is TRBJ1-2; D is unresolved. This CDR3 has 14 amino acids. CDR1 is SGHRS, CDR2 YFSETQ, per germline. V shed 0 bases and J shed 2 bases, with 8 bases lying between them. Complete variable domain (other parts from reference TRBV5-1 and TRBJ1-2): KAGVTQTPRYLIKTRGQQVTLSCSPISGHRSVSWYQQTPGQGLQFLFEYFSETQRNKGNFPGRFSGRQFSNSRSEMNVSTLELGDSALYLCASSLAHGNYGYTFGSGTRLTVV.

V is TRBV18 and J is TRBJ1-2; D is uncertain. From germline, CDR1 is KGHSH and CDR2 LQKENI. V was cut by 8 bases and J by 5 bases, with 9 bases left in between. The CDR3 loop spans 11 amino acids. CDR3 protein: CASQELYGYTF. The CDR3 DNA sequence: TGTGCCAGCCAGGAATTGTATGGCTACACCTTC. Supplemented by reference TRBV18 and TRBJ1-2, the full variable domain reads NAGVMQNPRHLVRRRGQEARLRCSPMKGHSHVYWYRQLPEEGLKFMVYLQKENIIDESGMPKERFSAEFPKEGPSILRIQQVVRGDSAAYFCASQELYGYTFGSGTRLTVV.

This chain links TRBV9 with TRBJ1-1; TRBD1 agrees at 7 bases. The CDR3 contains 15 residues. Germline values: CDR1 SGDLS, CDR2 YYNGEE. After removal of 3 bases from V and 5 bases from J, the junction contained 10 bases not matched to a gene. Written as DNA, the CDR3 is TGTGCCAGCAGCGAACAGACAGGGCGCGTTACTGAAGCTTTCTTT. It specifies CASSEQTGRVTEAFF.

This clonotype was observed a handful of times. The V call is TRBV6-1, the J call TRBJ2-7; 7 bases are shared with TRBD1. Per the germline V gene, CDR1 is MNHNS and CDR2 is SASEGT. The CDR3 runs 14 residues. J lost 0 bases, V lost 5 bases, and 4 bases had no gene match. CDR3: CASSPSGGSYEQYF. CDR3 in DNA: TGTGCCAGCAGTCCCTCAGGGGGCTCCTACGAGCAGTACTTC.

This clonotype was seen a few times. The V and J genes are TRBV5-6 and TRBJ2-7; 10 bases fit TRBD2. Germline-derived CDR1 and CDR2 are SGHDT and YYEEEE. With 7 bases clipped from V and 7 bases from J, the junction kept 11 bases outside the gene matches. There are 14 residues in the CDR3. The CDR3 reads CASLQSSGRREQYF. As DNA, the CDR3 is TGTGCCAGCCTGCAGTCTAGCGGGAGAAGAGAGCAGTACTTC.

This clonotype was found a few times. The chain has TRBV15 and TRBJ2-1, with 8 bases identical to TRBD1. V lost 1 base and J lost 5; bases outside the gene matches: 10. Germline loops: CDR1 LNHNV, CDR2 YYDKDF (reference sequence). The CDR3 runs 17 residues. The CDR3 is CATSRGIPGQANNEQFF. CDR3 nucleotides: TGTGCCACCAGCAGAGGTATTCCGGGACAGGCCAACAATGAGCAGTTCTTC.

V usage is TRBV27 and J usage is TRBJ1-3, with D unresolved. The CDR3 runs to 13 residues. V was trimmed by 5 bases and J by 0 bases, leaving 5 bases between them. Germline-derived CDR1 and CDR2 are MNHEY and SMNVEV (reference sequence). The CDR3 coding sequence is TGTGCCAGCAGTGAGAGCTCTGGAAACACCATATATTTT. This encodes CASSESSGNTIYF.

This clonotype was seen a single time. The chain carries TRBV29-1 and TRBJ2-5; D perhaps matches TRBD1 (6 bases). The germline CDR1 and CDR2 sequences are SQVTM and ANQGSEA. The CDR3 loop spans 14 amino acids. Trimming cost V 5 bases and J 5 bases, with 18 bases left between them. The CDR3 DNA is TGCAGCGTTAATCATCAGGGGCTGGTGGAGACCCAGTACTTC. It codes for CSVNHQGLVETQYF.

This clonotype was counted only a few times. This sequence joins TRBV2 and TRBJ2-1, with D unresolved. Germline CDR1 SNHLY, CDR2 FYNNEI. The CDR3 loop spans 14 amino acids. V shed 3 bases and J shed 6 bases, with 12 bases lying between them. As DNA, the CDR3 is TGTGCCAGCAGTGAGTGGCTCGGCTCCAATGAGCAGTTCTTC. Encoded protein: CASSEWLGSNEQFF.

The J gene is TRBJ1-1, the V gene TRBV10-3, with unresolved D. Germline CDR1 ENHRY, CDR2 SYGVKD. The CDR3 covers 12 residues. V was pared by 6 bases and J by 7 bases, with 12 bases between. The CDR3 DNA reads TGTGCCATCAGCGCGCAGGATAATGAAGCTTTCTTT. The encoded protein is CAISAQDNEAFF.

The genes are TRBV18 and TRBJ1-1, with D unclear. V dropped 5 bases and J dropped 9 bases, with 13 bases sitting between them. From germline, CDR1 is KGHSH and CDR2 LQKENI. This CDR3 contains 12 residues. In nucleotides, the CDR3 is TGTGCCAGCTCATCGGTGGGCGGCCAAGCTTTCTTT. As protein: CASSSVGGQAFF. The full variable domain, in which reference TRBV18 and TRBJ1-1 provide the parts outside the CDR3, is NAGVMQNPRHLVRRRGQEARLRCSPMKGHSHVYWYRQLPEEGLKFMVYLQKENIIDESGMPKERFSAEFPKEGPSILRIQQVVRGDSAAYFCASSSVGGQAFFGQGTRLTVV.

The V call is TRBV29-1, the J call TRBJ1-1, with no clear D. Per the germline V gene, CDR1 is SQVTM and CDR2 is ANQGSEA. Trimming shortened V by 1 base and J by 6 bases, and 15 bases separated the two germline ends. CDR3 length: 14 residues. CDR3 amino acids: CSVEVKGKIPEAFF. In nucleotides, the CDR3 is TGCAGCGTTGAAGTCAAAGGGAAGATCCCTGAAGCTTTCTTT.

A few counts support this clonotype. The chain has TRBV29-1 and TRBJ2-5; D tentatively reads TRBD1 or TRBD2 (5 bases each). Germline V CDR1 and CDR2: SQVTM, ANQGSEA. CDR3 length: 11 residues. V was clipped by 7 bases and J by 2 bases, with 8 bases between them. CDR3 in DNA: TGCAGCGGGGGCGGGCAAGAGACCCAGTACTTC. Translated, it gives CSGGGQETQYF.

This CDR3 is CASSSGGARTEAFF. CDR3 DNA sequence: TGTGCCAGCAGCTCCGGGGGCGCGCGGACTGAAGCTTTCTTT. V usage is TRBV7-7 and J usage is TRBJ1-1; D perhaps matches TRBD1 (6 bases). The germline V gene encodes CDR1 SSHAT and CDR2 FNYEAQ (reference sequence). Trimming stripped 4 bases from V and 5 bases from J, with 14 bases between. CDR3 length equals 14 residues.

This clonotype was counted only a few times. J is TRBJ1-5 and V is TRBV27, with D unresolved. The V end lost 6 bases, the J end lost 0 bases, and 12 bases lay between the germline ends. The V gene's germline CDR1 is MNHEY and CDR2 SMNVEV (reference sequence). There are 15 residues in the CDR3. CDR3 in DNA: TGTGCCAGCAGCCTCGGCAGTCTTAGCAATCAGCCCCAGCATTTT. This encodes CASSLGSLSNQPQHF.

This sequence joins TRBV5-1 and TRBJ2-7, with 8 bases that match TRBD2. There are 13 residues in the CDR3. V was pared by 7 bases and J by 4 bases, with 7 bases of the junction left unmatched. The germline V gene encodes CDR1 SGHRS and CDR2 YFSETQ. CDR3 residues: CASGEPGGYEQYF. CDR3 DNA sequence: TGCGCCAGCGGCGAACCGGGAGGGTACGAGCAGTACTTC. The variable domain in full, with the rest retrieved from reference TRBV5-1 and TRBJ2-7, is KAGVTQTPRYLIKTRGQQVTLSCSPISGHRSVSWYQQTPGQGLQFLFEYFSETQRNKGNFPGRFSGRQFSNSRSEMNVSTLELGDSALYLCASGEPGGYEQYFGPGTRLTVT.

This clonotype was found a few times. V is TRBV29-1 and J is TRBJ1-1, with no clear D. There are 13 residues in the CDR3. Trimming took off 3 bases at V and 4 bases at J, with 12 bases between the two ends. In germline, CDR1 is SQVTM, CDR2 ANQGSEA. The CDR3 nucleotides read TGCAGCGTTGAGAGAACGGGCGCCACTGAAGCTTTCTTT. It translates to CSVERTGATEAFF.

V and J are TRBV6-5 and TRBJ2-7; 10 nucleotides agree with TRBD2. The trim removed 2 bases at V and 2 bases at J, leaving 9 bases unmatched. The length of the CDR3 is 17 residues. Germline-derived CDR1 and CDR2 are MNHEY and SVGAGI. The CDR3 loop is CASSYGRTSGAPYEQYF. The CDR3 coding sequence is TGTGCCAGCAGTTACGGAAGGACTAGCGGAGCTCCCTACGAGCAGTACTTC.

The chain couples TRBV20-1 to TRBJ2-5, with D unclear. The V gene's germline CDR1 is DFQATT and CDR2 SNEGSKA (reference sequence). The CDR3 is 12 amino acids. Trimming removed 5 bases at V and 4 bases at J, with 11 bases between. The CDR3 loop reads CSADGVGETQYF. CDR3 nucleotides: TGCAGTGCTGATGGGGTGGGAGAGACCCAGTACTTC.

This clonotype was recorded at least ten times. The rearrangement joins TRBV20-1 to TRBJ2-3; a possible D gene is TRBD2 (5 bases). The CDR3 runs 13 residues. CDR1 DFQATT and CDR2 SNEGSKA come from the germline V gene (reference sequence). The V end was cut by 4 bases, the J end by 0 bases, with 8 bases between. DNA of the CDR3: TGCAGTGCTAACGGGGAGAGCACAGATACGCAGTATTTT. Protein: CSANGESTDTQYF.

This clonotype was counted a single time. V gene TRBV7-6 combines with J gene TRBJ2-5; possibly TRBD1 for D (6 bases). The CDR3 extends over 13 amino acids. Germline CDR1 reads SGHVS; CDR2 reads FNYEAQ. The germline V and J ends were trimmed by 4 bases and 7 bases, with 13 bases remaining between them. CDR3 in DNA: TGTGCCAGCAGCTCAGAACAGGGTTTGACCCAGTACTTC. Amino acids: CASSSEQGLTQYF.

The sample holds many counts of this clonotype. The rearrangement joins TRBV6-5 to TRBJ1-1, with D possibly TRBD1 on 5 matching bases. The CDR3 contains 13 residues. Germline V CDR1 and CDR2: MNHEY, SVGAGI. Trimming removed 0 bases from V and 11 bases from J, with 13 bases in between. The CDR3 DNA is TGTGCCAGCAGTTACTCGTTCGTACAGGTGGCTTTCTTT. Translated: CASSYSFVQVAFF.

This clonotype came up a few times. The CDR3 region has the DNA TGTGCCAGCAGGGGGGACGTGGGGGAGACCCAGTACTTC. Translation gives CASRGDVGETQYF. The V call is TRBV2, the J call TRBJ2-5; D tentatively fits TRBD1 or TRBD2 (5 bases each). CDR3 size: 13 residues. Germline CDR1 is SNHLY and CDR2 is FYNNEI. Trimming removed 6 bases from V and 5 bases from J, with 13 bases in between.

This chain links TRBV5-4 with TRBJ2-1, with D perhaps TRBD1 (5 bases). Per the germline V gene, CDR1 is SGHNT and CDR2 is YYREEE (reference sequence). This CDR3 region has 13 residues. The V gene lost 5 bases and the J gene lost 6 bases, with 12 bases spanning the gap. CDR3 DNA: TGTGCCAGCAGGGACACCACCCGCAATGAGCAGTTCTTC. This codes for CASRDTTRNEQFF.